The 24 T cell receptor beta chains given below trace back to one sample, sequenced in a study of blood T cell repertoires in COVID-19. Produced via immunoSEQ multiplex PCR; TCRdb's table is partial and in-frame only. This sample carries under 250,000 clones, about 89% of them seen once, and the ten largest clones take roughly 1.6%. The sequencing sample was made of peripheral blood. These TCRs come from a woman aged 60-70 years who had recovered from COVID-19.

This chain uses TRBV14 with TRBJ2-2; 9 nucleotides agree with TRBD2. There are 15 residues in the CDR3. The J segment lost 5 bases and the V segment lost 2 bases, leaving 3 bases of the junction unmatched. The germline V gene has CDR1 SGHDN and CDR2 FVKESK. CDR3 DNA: TGTGCCAGCAGCCAACTAGCGGGGATTACCGGGGAGCTGTTTTTT. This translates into CASSQLAGITGELFF.

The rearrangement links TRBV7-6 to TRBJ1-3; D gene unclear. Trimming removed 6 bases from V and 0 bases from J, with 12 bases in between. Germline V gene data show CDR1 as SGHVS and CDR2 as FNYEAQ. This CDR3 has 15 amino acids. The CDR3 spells CASSPALFSGNTIYF. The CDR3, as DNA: TGTGCCAGCAGTCCTGCACTCTTCTCTGGAAACACCATATATTTT.

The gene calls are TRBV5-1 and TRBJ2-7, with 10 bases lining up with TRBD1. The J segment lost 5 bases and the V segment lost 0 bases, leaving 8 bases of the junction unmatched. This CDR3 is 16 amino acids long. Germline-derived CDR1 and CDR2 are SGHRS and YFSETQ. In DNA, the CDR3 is TGCGCCAGCAGCTTGGGTGGGACAGGGGAATTAAACGAGCAGTACTTC. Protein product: CASSLGGTGELNEQYF.

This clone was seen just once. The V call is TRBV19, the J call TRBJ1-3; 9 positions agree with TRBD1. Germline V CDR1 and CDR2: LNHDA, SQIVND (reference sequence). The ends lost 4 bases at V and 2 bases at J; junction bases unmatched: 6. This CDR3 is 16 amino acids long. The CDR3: CASSTSGTGTGNTIYF. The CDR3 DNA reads TGTGCCAGTAGTACTTCCGGGACAGGGACTGGAAACACCATATATTTT.

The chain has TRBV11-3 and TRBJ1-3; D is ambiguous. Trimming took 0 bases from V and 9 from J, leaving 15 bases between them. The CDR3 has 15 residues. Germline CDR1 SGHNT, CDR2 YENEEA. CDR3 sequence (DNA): TGTGCCAGCAGCTTAGAGGGATCGCCCGGGAGCACCATATATTTT. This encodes CASSLEGSPGSTIYF.

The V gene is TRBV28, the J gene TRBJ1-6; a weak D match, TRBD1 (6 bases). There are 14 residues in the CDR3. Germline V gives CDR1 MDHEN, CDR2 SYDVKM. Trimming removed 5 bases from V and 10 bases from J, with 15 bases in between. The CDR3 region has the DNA TGTGCCAGCAGTGTAGCCACAGGGAGCTCACCCCTCCACTTT. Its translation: CASSVATGSSPLHF.

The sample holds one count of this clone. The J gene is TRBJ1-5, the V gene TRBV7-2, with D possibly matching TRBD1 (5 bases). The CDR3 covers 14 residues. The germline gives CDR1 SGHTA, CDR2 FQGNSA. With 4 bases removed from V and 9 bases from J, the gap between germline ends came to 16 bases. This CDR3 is CASSSTGPPGPQHF. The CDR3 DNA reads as TGTGCCAGCAGCTCAACAGGACCCCCCGGGCCCCAGCATTTT.

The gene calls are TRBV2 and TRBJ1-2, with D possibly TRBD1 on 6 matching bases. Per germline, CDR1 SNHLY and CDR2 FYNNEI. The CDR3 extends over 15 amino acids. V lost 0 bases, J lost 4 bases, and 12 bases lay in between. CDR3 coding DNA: TGTGCCAGCAGTGAAGCATCCCAGGGGAGCTATGGCTACACCTTC. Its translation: CASSEASQGSYGYTF.

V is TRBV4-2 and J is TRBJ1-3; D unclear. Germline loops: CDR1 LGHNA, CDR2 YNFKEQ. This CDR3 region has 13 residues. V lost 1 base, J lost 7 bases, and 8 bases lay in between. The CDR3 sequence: CASSQATGNTIYF. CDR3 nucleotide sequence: TGTGCCAGCAGCCAAGCGACCGGGAACACCATATATTTT.

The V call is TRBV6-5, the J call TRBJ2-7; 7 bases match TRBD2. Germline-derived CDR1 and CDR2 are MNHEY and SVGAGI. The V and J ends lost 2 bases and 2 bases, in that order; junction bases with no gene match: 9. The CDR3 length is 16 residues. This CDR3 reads CASSYLRTSGAYEQYF. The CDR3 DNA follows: TGTGCCAGCAGTTACCTTCGGACAAGCGGGGCCTACGAGCAGTACTTC.

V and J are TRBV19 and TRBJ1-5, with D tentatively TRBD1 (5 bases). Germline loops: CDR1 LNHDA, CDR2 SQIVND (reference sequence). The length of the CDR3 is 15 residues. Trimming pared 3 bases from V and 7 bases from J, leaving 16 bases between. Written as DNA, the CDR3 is TGTGCCAGTAGTATTCCTAGGGGCGAGGAACAGCCCCAGCATTTT. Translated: CASSIPRGEEQPQHF.

Written as DNA, the CDR3 is TGCAGTGCTAGTTACGGTTCTCGGGGCTATAATTCACCCCTCCACTTT. It translates to CSASYGSRGYNSPLHF. This chain links TRBV20-1 with TRBJ1-6; D is uncertain. The CDR3 has 16 residues. V lost 3 bases, J lost 3 bases, and 15 bases lay in between. Germline loops: CDR1 DFQATT, CDR2 SNEGSKA (reference sequence).

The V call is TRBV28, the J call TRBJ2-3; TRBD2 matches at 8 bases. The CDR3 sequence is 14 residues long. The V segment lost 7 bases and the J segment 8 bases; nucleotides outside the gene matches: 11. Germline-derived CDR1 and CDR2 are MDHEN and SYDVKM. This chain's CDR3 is CASIDGTRSATQYF. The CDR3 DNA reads TGTGCCAGCATAGATGGGACTAGATCGGCTACGCAGTATTTT.

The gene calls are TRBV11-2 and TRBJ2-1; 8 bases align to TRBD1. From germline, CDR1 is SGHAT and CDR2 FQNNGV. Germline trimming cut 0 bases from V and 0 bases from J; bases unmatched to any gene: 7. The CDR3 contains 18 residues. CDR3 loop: CASSLELQGGSSYNEQFF. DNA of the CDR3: TGTGCCAGCAGCTTAGAATTACAGGGGGGAAGCTCCTACAATGAGCAGTTCTTC.

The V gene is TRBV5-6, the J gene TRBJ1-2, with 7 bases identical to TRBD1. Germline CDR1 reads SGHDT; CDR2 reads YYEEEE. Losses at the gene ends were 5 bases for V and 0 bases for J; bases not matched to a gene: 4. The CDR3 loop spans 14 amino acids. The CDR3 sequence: CASSWDRTNYGYTF. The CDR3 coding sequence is TGTGCCAGCAGTTGGGACAGAACTAACTATGGCTACACCTTC.

The CDR3 sequence: CASSQGFANTGELFF. CDR3 sequence (DNA): TGCGCCAGCAGCCAGGGTTTCGCGAACACCGGGGAGCTGTTTTTT. This sequence joins TRBV5-1 and TRBJ2-2; possibly TRBD1 for D (5 bases). V dropped 4 bases and J dropped 0 bases, with 10 bases sitting between them. Per germline, CDR1 SGHRS and CDR2 YFSETQ. The CDR3 totals 15 residues.

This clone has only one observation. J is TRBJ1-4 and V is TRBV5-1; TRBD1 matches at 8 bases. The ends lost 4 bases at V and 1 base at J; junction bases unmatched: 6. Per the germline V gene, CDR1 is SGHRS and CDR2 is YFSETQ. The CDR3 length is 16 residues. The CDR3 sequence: CASSAPDRGTNEKLFF. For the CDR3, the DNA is TGCGCCAGCAGCGCCCCTGACAGGGGAACTAATGAAAAACTGTTTTTT.

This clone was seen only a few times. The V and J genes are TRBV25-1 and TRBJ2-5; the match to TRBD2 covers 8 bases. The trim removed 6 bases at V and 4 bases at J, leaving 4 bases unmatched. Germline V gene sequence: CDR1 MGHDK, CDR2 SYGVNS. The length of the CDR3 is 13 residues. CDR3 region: CASSLAGGETQYF. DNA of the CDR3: TGTGCCAGCAGCCTTGCGGGGGGAGAGACCCAGTACTTC.

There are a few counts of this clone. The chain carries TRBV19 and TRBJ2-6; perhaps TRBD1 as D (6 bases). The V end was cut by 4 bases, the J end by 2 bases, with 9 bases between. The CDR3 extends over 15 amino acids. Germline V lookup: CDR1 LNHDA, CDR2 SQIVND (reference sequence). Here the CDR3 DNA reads TGTGCCAGTAGTAGTAAGGGGGCTGGGGCCAACGTCCTGACTTTC. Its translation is CASSSKGAGANVLTF.

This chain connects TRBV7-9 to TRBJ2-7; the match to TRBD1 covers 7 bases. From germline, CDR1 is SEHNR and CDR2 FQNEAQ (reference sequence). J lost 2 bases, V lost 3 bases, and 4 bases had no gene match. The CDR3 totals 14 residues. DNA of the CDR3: TGTGCCAGCAGCTTGGGACAGTCCCCCTACGAGCAGTACTTC. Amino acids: CASSLGQSPYEQYF. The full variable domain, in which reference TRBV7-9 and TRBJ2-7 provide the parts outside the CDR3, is DTGVSQNPRHKITKRGQNVTFRCDPISEHNRLYWYRQTLGQGPEFLTYFQNEAQLEKSRLLSDRFSAERPKGSFSTLEIQRTEQGDSAMYLCASSLGQSPYEQYFGPGTRLTVT.

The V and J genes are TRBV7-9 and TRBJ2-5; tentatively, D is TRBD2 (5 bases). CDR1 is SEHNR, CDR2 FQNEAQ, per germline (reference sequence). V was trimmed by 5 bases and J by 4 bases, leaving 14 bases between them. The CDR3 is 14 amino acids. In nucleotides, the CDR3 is TGTGCCAGCAGCCCCGGGGATCAAAGAGAGACCCAGTACTTC. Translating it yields CASSPGDQRETQYF.

CDR3 sequence: CASSRDRARDTQYF. The CDR3 DNA sequence: TGTGCCAGTAGCAGGGACAGGGCTAGAGATACGCAGTATTTT. The J gene is TRBJ2-3, the V gene TRBV19, with TRBD1 identical over 9 bases. The CDR3 consists of 14 residues. Germline trimming cut 6 bases from V and 5 bases from J; bases unmatched to any gene: 6. CDR1 LNHDA and CDR2 SQIVND come from the germline V gene (reference sequence).

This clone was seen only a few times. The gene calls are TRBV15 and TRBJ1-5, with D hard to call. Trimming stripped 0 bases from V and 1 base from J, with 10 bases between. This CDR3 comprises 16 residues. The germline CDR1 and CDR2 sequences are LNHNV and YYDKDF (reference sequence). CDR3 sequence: CATSRDMGGSNQPQHF. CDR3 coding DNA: TGTGCCACCAGCAGAGATATGGGAGGGAGCAATCAGCCCCAGCATTTT. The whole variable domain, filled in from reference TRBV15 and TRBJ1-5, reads DAMVIQNPRYQVTQFGKPVTLSCSQTLNHNVMYWYQQKSSQAPKLLFHYYDKDFNNEADTPDNFQSRRPNTSFCFLDIRSPGLGDTAMYLCATSRDMGGSNQPQHFGDGTRLSIL.

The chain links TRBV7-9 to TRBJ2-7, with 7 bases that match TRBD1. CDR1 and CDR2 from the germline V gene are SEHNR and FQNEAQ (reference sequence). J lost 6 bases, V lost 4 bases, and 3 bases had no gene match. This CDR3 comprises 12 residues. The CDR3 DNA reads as TGTGCCAGCAGCTCACAGGGGTTCGAGCAGTACTTC. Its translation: CASSSQGFEQYF.